Following are 31 T cell receptor beta chains from one sample sequenced in a study of blood T cell repertoires in COVID-19. Assay used: immunoSEQ multiplex PCR; TCRdb lists only in-frame clones, some missing. The sample comprises about 280,000 clones, 83% of which are singletons, and 7.5% to 10% rests with the top ten. The source material was peripheral blood. Source of these receptors: a woman between 45 and 60 years old who had recovered from COVID-19.

This chain uses TRBV20-1 with TRBJ2-3, with TRBD2 matching 11 bases. Germline CDR1 and CDR2: DFQATT and SNEGSKA (reference sequence). The J segment lost 2 bases and the V segment lost 3 bases, leaving 7 bases of the junction unmatched. This CDR3 has 16 residues. CDR3 bases: TGCAGTGCTAGTACGGCTAGCGGGGGGTCCACAGATACGCAGTATTTT. The encoded protein is CSASTASGGSTDTQYF.

This sequence joins TRBV7-8 and TRBJ1-6, with D uncertain. The V end was cut by 1 base, the J end by 6 bases, with 7 bases between. Germline CDR1 SGHVS, CDR2 FQNEAQ. The CDR3 consists of 14 residues. This chain's CDR3 is CASSLGSGNSPLHF. In nucleotides, the CDR3 is TGTGCCAGCAGCTTAGGGTCGGGTAATTCACCCCTCCACTTT.

In this sample, this clone turned up once. V gene TRBV28 combines with J gene TRBJ1-5; 10 bases map to TRBD1. The germline V gene encodes CDR1 MDHEN and CDR2 SYDVKM. The V and J ends lost 6 bases and 7 bases, in that order; junction bases with no gene match: 9. CDR3 length: 15 amino acids. The CDR3 nucleotides are TGTGCCAGCAGCCTGATTAGGACAGGGGGACAGCCCCAGCATTTT. It encodes CASSLIRTGGQPQHF.

The rearrangement joins TRBV18 to TRBJ2-5, with TRBD2 matching 11 bases. Trimming cost V 5 bases and J 0 bases; bases outside gene matches: 2. Germline loops: CDR1 KGHSH, CDR2 LQKENI. The CDR3 is 15 residues long. This CDR3 reads CASSKTSGDQETQYF. As DNA, the CDR3 is TGTGCCAGCTCAAAGACTAGCGGGGACCAAGAGACCCAGTACTTC.

The chain has TRBV30 and TRBJ2-5; no firm D call. The length of the CDR3 is 13 residues. The germline V gene has CDR1 GTSNPN and CDR2 SVGIG (reference sequence). V lost 0 bases to trimming and J lost 2 bases, with 7 bases between them. As DNA, the CDR3 is TGTGCCTGGAGTGTATATTTACAAGAGACCCAGTACTTC. Translating it yields CAWSVYLQETQYF.

The genes are TRBV27 and TRBJ2-5; 10 nucleotides agree with TRBD2. J lost 3 bases, V lost 5 bases, and 6 bases had no gene match. Germline CDR1 MNHEY, CDR2 SMNVEV (reference sequence). There are 15 residues in the CDR3. The CDR3 DNA reads TGTGCCAGCAGTCGTTTAAGCGGGGGGGAAGAGACCCAGTACTTC. Translating gives CASSRLSGGEETQYF.

The chain combines TRBV11-2 with TRBJ2-7; a possible D gene is TRBD2 (6 bases). This CDR3 is 14 amino acids long. Germline CDR1 is SGHAT and CDR2 is FQNNGV. The V gene lost 5 bases and the J gene lost 3 bases, with 14 bases spanning the gap. CDR3 sequence reads: CASSLATASYEQYF. The CDR3 DNA follows: TGTGCCAGCAGCCTAGCGACTGCGAGCTACGAGCAGTACTTC.

The CDR3 DNA is TGTGCCACCCGGTCGGGGAGGAATAATGAAAAACTGTTTTTT. Translated, it gives CATRSGRNNEKLFF. The chain carries TRBV27 and TRBJ1-4; D gene uncertain. The V end lost 10 bases, the J end lost 4 bases, and 16 bases lay between the germline ends. The CDR3 has 14 amino acids. Germline V gene data show CDR1 as MNHEY and CDR2 as SMNVEV (reference sequence).

This rearrangement joins TRBV5-8 to TRBJ1-4; 11 nucleotides match TRBD1. V trimming: 4 bases; J trimming: 3 bases; junction bases outside the gene matches: 2. This CDR3 has 15 residues. In germline, CDR1 is SGHTS, CDR2 YDEGEE. This chain's CDR3 is CASSPGQGANEKLFF. In nucleotides, the CDR3 is TGTGCCAGCAGCCCGGGACAGGGGGCTAATGAAAAACTGTTTTTT.

This clone is a singleton in its sample. The chain has TRBV28 and TRBJ1-2; D gene ambiguous. Trimming took 4 bases from V and 1 from J, leaving 10 bases between them. This CDR3 region has 14 residues. The V gene's germline CDR1 is MDHEN and CDR2 SYDVKM. As DNA, the CDR3 is TGTGCCAGCAGTTCGCCGGGGATTAACTATGGCTACACCTTC. Translating it yields CASSSPGINYGYTF.

This clone was detected a few times. The chain couples TRBV5-8 to TRBJ2-2; D possibly corresponds to TRBD2 (6 bases). CDR1 and CDR2 from the germline V gene are SGHTS and YDEGEE. Trimming left V 0 bases short and J 5 bases short, with 14 bases between. The CDR3 covers 16 residues. CDR3 residues: CASSLDSGVRTGELFF. CDR3 sequence (DNA): TGTGCCAGCAGCTTGGATTCGGGAGTGCGAACCGGGGAGCTGTTTTTT.

The CDR3 here is CASSFSRQGLMNTEAFF. The CDR3 DNA reads TGTGCCAGCAGTTTTTCCCGACAGGGGTTGATGAACACTGAAGCTTTCTTT. The V call is TRBV27, the J call TRBJ1-1, with TRBD1 identical over 8 bases. Per the germline V gene, CDR1 is MNHEY and CDR2 is SMNVEV (reference sequence). The CDR3 extends over 17 amino acids. V lost 3 bases to trimming and J lost 0 bases; unmatched junction nucleotides: 9.

This chain links TRBV19 with TRBJ2-2; TRBD2 aligns across 13 bases. This CDR3 comprises 23 residues. The trim removed 4 bases at V and 1 base at J, leaving 21 bases unmatched. Germline V lookup: CDR1 LNHDA, CDR2 SQIVND (reference sequence). CDR3 protein: CASSTHLRGRLAGGYRNTGELFF. The CDR3 DNA is TGTGCCAGTAGTACCCATCTAAGAGGCAGACTAGCGGGAGGATATAGGAACACCGGGGAGCTGTTTTTT. Combining the CDR3 with reference TRBV19 and TRBJ2-2 gives the whole variable domain DGGITQSPKYLFRKEGQNVTLSCEQNLNHDAMYWYRQDPGQGLRLIYYSQIVNDFQKGDIAEGYSVSREKKESFPLTVTSAQKNPTAFYLCASSTHLRGRLAGGYRNTGELFFGEGSRLTVL.

The V call is TRBV28, the J call TRBJ1-1; D possibly corresponds to TRBD1 (5 bases). Trimming removed 4 bases from V and 1 base from J, with 10 bases in between. This CDR3 has 14 amino acids. CDR1 MDHEN and CDR2 SYDVKM come from the germline V gene. The CDR3 loop is CASSYPGGNTEAFF. The CDR3 region has the DNA TGTGCCAGCAGTTATCCGGGGGGGAACACTGAAGCTTTCTTT.

The V gene is TRBV9, the J gene TRBJ1-2; TRBD1 matches 8 bases. From germline, CDR1 is SGDLS and CDR2 YYNGEE. J gave up 8 bases and V 7 bases, and 13 bases lay outside the gene matches. The CDR3 contains 14 residues. DNA for the CDR3: TGTGCCAGCTCACTTAGACTACAGGGGGGAGGCTACACCTTC. Encoded protein: CASSLRLQGGGYTF.

The rearrangement links TRBV9 to TRBJ1-6, with D uncertain. The CDR3 has 15 residues. The ends were cut back, 1 base at V and 7 bases at J, with 12 bases in the middle. Germline CDR1 is SGDLS and CDR2 is YYNGEE. The CDR3 loop is CASSVSEGGNSPLHF. The CDR3 nucleotides are TGTGCCAGCAGCGTATCGGAGGGCGGGAATTCACCCCTCCACTTT.

The J gene is TRBJ2-2, the V gene TRBV29-1; D possibly corresponds to TRBD1 (5 bases). The V end was cut by 1 base, the J end by 1 base, with 7 bases between. CDR3 length equals 14 residues. CDR1 and CDR2 (germline): SQVTM, ANQGSEA. The CDR3 spells CSVEVDRNTGELFF. Here the CDR3 DNA reads TGCAGCGTTGAAGTCGACAGGAACACCGGGGAGCTGTTTTTT.

The table lists this clone with a few counts. The J gene is TRBJ2-1, the V gene TRBV9, with D perhaps matching TRBD1 (5 bases). This CDR3 is 14 amino acids long. Trimming pared 2 bases from V and 3 bases from J, leaving 9 bases between. Germline values: CDR1 SGDLS, CDR2 YYNGEE. CDR3 DNA: TGTGCCAGCAGCGTTTCACAGGACTACAATGAGCAGTTCTTC. It codes for CASSVSQDYNEQFF.

V is TRBV3-1 (or the pseudogene TRBV3-2) and J is TRBJ2-5; 10 bases line up with TRBD2. CDR1 is LGHDT, CDR2 YNNKEL, per germline (reference sequence). Trimming at V came to 4 bases and at J to 4 bases, leaving 6 bases not matched to a gene. CDR3 length: 15 amino acids. DNA of the CDR3: TGTGCCAGCAGCCCGAATCTAGCGGGAGTAGAGACCCAGTACTTC. Protein: CASSPNLAGVETQYF.

The genes are TRBV9 and TRBJ2-7; D might be TRBD2 (5 bases). In germline, CDR1 is SGDLS, CDR2 YYNGEE. This CDR3 region has 15 residues. With 0 bases removed from V and 3 bases from J, the gap between germline ends came to 13 bases. The chain's CDR3 is CASSVDPGTSYEQYF. CDR3 bases: TGTGCCAGCAGCGTAGATCCGGGAACGAGCTACGAGCAGTACTTC.

This chain connects TRBV27 to TRBJ1-4; a possible D gene is TRBD1 (6 bases). CDR3 size: 17 residues. Per the germline V gene, CDR1 is MNHEY and CDR2 is SMNVEV (reference sequence). The V and J ends lost 6 bases and 3 bases respectively, with 20 bases between them. CDR3 protein: CASSPSGARRSNEKLFF. As DNA, the CDR3 is TGTGCCAGCAGCCCGTCAGGGGCCCGGCGTTCTAATGAAAAACTGTTTTTT.

The chain is built from TRBV19 and TRBJ1-1, with TRBD1 matching 7 bases. The germline gives CDR1 LNHDA, CDR2 SQIVND (reference sequence). The V and J ends lost 7 bases and 1 base, in that order; junction bases with no gene match: 3. The CDR3 runs to 13 residues. CDR3 in amino acids: CASTGTANTEAFF. CDR3 nucleotides: TGTGCCAGTACCGGGACAGCGAACACTGAAGCTTTCTTT.

This clone was seen only a few times. The chain combines TRBV7-9 with TRBJ2-7; TRBD1 matches at 10 bases. Trimming at V came to 5 bases and at J to 1 base, leaving 5 bases not matched to a gene. CDR1 and CDR2 (germline): SEHNR, FQNEAQ (reference sequence). This CDR3 spans 15 amino acids. The CDR3 DNA is TGTGCCAGCAGCGAGGGACAGGGGCTTTCCTACGAGCAGTACTTC. Translating gives CASSEGQGLSYEQYF.

This sequence joins TRBV18 and TRBJ2-4; 16 nucleotides line up with TRBD2. The CDR3 runs 16 residues. V lost 5 bases to trimming and J lost 8 bases; unmatched junction nucleotides: 6. Germline V lookup: CDR1 KGHSH, CDR2 LQKENI. Written as DNA, the CDR3 is TGTGCCAGCTCAGCGGGGACTAGCGGGGGGGCCGACATTCAGTACTTC. Residues: CASSAGTSGGADIQYF.

This clone was seen many times. This sequence joins TRBV4-3 and TRBJ2-7; TRBD1 aligns across 8 bases. Germline lookup yields CDR1 LGHNA and CDR2 YSLEER. The CDR3 runs 18 residues. V lost 0 bases, J lost 4 bases, and 14 bases stayed unmatched. CDR3 region: CASSQEPSAGGVSYEQYF. CDR3 sequence (DNA): TGCGCCAGCAGCCAAGAACCGTCGGCAGGGGGCGTTTCTTACGAGCAGTACTTC.

V and J are TRBV9 and TRBJ2-1; the match to TRBD2 covers 10 bases. Germline lookup yields CDR1 SGDLS and CDR2 YYNGEE. Trimming cost V 0 bases and J 0 bases; bases outside gene matches: 3. The CDR3 runs 17 residues. The CDR3 nucleotides are TGTGCCAGCAGCGTAGTGGAGCGGGGGGGCTCCTACAATGAGCAGTTCTTC. Encoded protein: CASSVVERGGSYNEQFF.

The chain links TRBV11-3 to TRBJ2-3, with 8 bases fitting TRBD1. In germline, CDR1 is SGHNT, CDR2 YENEEA. The CDR3 has 14 amino acids. The V gene end was trimmed by 5 bases and the J gene end by 4 bases; junction bases not matched to a gene: 5. The CDR3 region has the DNA TGTGCCAGCAGCCTCCACAGGGGGTCAGATACGCAGTATTTT. It codes for CASSLHRGSDTQYF.

As to this clone: One end of the junction is discordant with germline, which a read error may explain. V usage is TRBV27 and J usage is TRBJ2-1; 7 nucleotides align to TRBD1. This CDR3 comprises 15 residues. Germline assignment: CDR1 MNHEY and CDR2 SMNVEV (reference sequence). As DNA, the CDR3 is TGTGCCAGCAGTCTATCGAACAGGGGTAGGAATGAGCAGTTCTTC. Translating gives CASSLSNRGRNEQFF.

The chain uses TRBV19 and TRBJ1-2, with 7 bases identical to TRBD1. After removal of 7 bases from V and 4 bases from J, the junction contained 9 bases not matched to a gene. CDR3 length: 14 amino acids. CDR1 LNHDA and CDR2 SQIVND come from the germline V gene (reference sequence). In DNA, the CDR3 is TGTGCCAGTAATTCCGACAGGGCCACCTATGGCTACACCTTC. Its protein product is CASNSDRATYGYTF.

The rearrangement joins TRBV4-3 to TRBJ2-7; 12 bases align to TRBD2. CDR1 is LGHNA, CDR2 YSLEER, per germline. J was trimmed by 7 bases and V by 3 bases; bases with no gene match: 7. The CDR3 has 15 amino acids. This CDR3 reads CASSQTTSGSQEQYF. In nucleotides, the CDR3 is TGCGCCAGCAGCCAGACGACTAGCGGGAGTCAAGAGCAGTACTTC.

This clone has a count of ten or more. In DNA, the CDR3 is TGTGCCAGCAGCTTGGGTGACAGGTTCTATGGCTACACCTTC. This gives the protein CASSLGDRFYGYTF. The rearrangement uses TRBV5-6 and TRBJ1-2; a possible D gene is TRBD1 (6 bases). The CDR3 loop spans 14 amino acids. CDR1 SGHDT and CDR2 YYEEEE come from the germline V gene. Deletions cut 0 bases from V and 4 bases from J, with 10 bases between.